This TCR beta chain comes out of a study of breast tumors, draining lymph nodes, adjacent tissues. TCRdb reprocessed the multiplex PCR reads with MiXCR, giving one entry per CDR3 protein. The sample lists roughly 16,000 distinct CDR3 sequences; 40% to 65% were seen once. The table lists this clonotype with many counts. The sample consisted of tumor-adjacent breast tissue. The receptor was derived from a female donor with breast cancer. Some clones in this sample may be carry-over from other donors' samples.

CDR3 coding DNA: TGTGCTCCGGGGCTGAGGAATGAAAAACTGTTTTTT. Translation gives CAPGLRNEKLFF. The V and J genes are TRBV19 and TRBJ1-4; TRBD1 might be the D (5 bases). This CDR3 comprises 12 residues. Germline V CDR1 and CDR2: LNHDA, SQIVND (reference sequence).